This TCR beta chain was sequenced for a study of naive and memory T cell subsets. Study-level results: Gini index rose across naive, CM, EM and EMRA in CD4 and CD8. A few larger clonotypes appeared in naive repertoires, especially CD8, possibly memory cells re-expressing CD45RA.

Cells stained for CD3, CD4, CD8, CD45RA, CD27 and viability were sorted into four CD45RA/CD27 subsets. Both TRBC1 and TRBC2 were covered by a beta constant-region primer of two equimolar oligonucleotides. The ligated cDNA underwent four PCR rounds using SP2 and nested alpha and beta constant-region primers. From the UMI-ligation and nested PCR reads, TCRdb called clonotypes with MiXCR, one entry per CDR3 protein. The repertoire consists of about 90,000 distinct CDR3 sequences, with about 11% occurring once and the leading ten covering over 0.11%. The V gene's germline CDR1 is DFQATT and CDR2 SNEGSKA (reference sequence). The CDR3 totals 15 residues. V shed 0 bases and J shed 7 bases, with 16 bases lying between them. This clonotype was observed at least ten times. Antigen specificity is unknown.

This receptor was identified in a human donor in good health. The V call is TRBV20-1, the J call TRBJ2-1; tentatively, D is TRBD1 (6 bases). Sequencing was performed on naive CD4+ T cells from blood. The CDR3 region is CSAREGRTGLNEQFF. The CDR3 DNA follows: TGCAGTGCTAGAGAGGGCCGAACAGGGCTGAATGAGCAGTTCTTC.